This T cell receptor (beta chain) was captured in a study of T cell responses to AZD1222 COVID-19 vaccine. Overall study: Analyses pooled second doses at about 4 or about 12 weeks.

Study-level points and caveats: Only after the peak T cell response were repertoires sampled. Per reports, nearly half of all spike-specific TCRs target regions that are unmutated in variants. Recipients of AZD1222 seropositive at baseline numbered only 6 or 7.

Remarks on this clone: Its antigen is unknown.

Method: immunoSEQ multiplex PCR; TCRdb's copy keeps in-frame clones and lacks some. The sample has 100,000 to 120,000 clones; roughly nine tenths are singletons. J gave up 3 bases and V 4 bases, and 7 bases lay outside the gene matches. The germline V gene has CDR1 LGHNA and CDR2 YSLEER. The CDR3 totals 15 residues. This TCR was sampled from an adult in good health. The chain recombines TRBV4-3 with TRBJ2-7; TRBD2 agrees at 9 bases. The specimen was peripheral blood, collected on day 0 of AZD1222 vaccination. The CDR3, as DNA: TGCGCCAGCAGCCCCAAAGCGGGGGGCTACTACGAGCAGTACTTC. It yields the protein CASSPKAGGYYEQYF.